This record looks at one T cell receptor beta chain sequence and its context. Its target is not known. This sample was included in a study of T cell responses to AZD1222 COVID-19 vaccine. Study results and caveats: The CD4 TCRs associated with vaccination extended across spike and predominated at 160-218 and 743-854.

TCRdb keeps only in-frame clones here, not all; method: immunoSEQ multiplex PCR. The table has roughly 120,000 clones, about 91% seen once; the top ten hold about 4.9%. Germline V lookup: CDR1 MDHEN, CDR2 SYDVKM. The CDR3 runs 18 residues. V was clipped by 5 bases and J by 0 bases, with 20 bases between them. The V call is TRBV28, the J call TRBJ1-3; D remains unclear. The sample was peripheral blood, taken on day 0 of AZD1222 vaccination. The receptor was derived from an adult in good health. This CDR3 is CASSLKGRRGSSGNTIYF. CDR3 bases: TGTGCCAGCAGTCTCAAAGGCCGGCGAGGATCCTCTGGAAACACCATATATTTT. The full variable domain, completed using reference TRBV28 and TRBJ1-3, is DVKVTQSSRYLVKRTGEKVFLECVQDMDHENMFWYRQDPGLGLRLIYFSYDVKMKEKGDIPEGYSVSREKKERFSLILESASTNQTSMYLCASSLKGRRGSSGNTIYFGEGSWLTVV.